These 18 T cell receptor beta chains were sequenced from one sample in a study of OX40 agonist ivuxolimab in advanced cancers. Assay: immunoSEQ multiplex PCR; the TCRdb copy retains only in-frame clones and omits some. The table lists 65,000 to 75,000 clones, about 90% of them singletons. The sample here was CD4+ or CD8+ T cells sorted from blood, taken in a trial of the OX40 agonist ivuxolimab. These receptors were collected from an adult with an advanced solid tumor such as melanoma, head and neck, liver or kidney cancer.

The genes are TRBV5-1 and TRBJ2-1; 9 bases fit TRBD1. Germline lookup yields CDR1 SGHRS and CDR2 YFSETQ. This CDR3 is built from 15 residues. Germline trimming cut 2 bases from V and 4 bases from J; bases unmatched to any gene: 4. In DNA form, the CDR3 reads TGCGCCAGCAGCTTTGGGGACAGGGCGTACAATGAGCAGTTCTTC. Translated, it gives CASSFGDRAYNEQFF.

The chain uses TRBV6-6 and TRBJ1-2; 8 bases fit TRBD1. The CDR3 sequence is 16 residues long. V gave up 0 bases and J gave up 6 bases; unmatched junction bases: 9. Germline lookup yields CDR1 MNHNY and CDR2 SVGAGI (reference sequence). The CDR3 here is CASSYSSQGALNGYTF. The CDR3 DNA reads TGTGCCAGCAGTTACTCAAGCCAGGGGGCGCTTAATGGCTACACCTTC.

This chain joins TRBV19 and TRBJ2-3, with TRBD2 identical over 14 bases. The V gene end was trimmed by 5 bases and the J gene end by 4 bases; junction bases not matched to a gene: 5. The CDR3 spans 16 residues. Per germline, CDR1 LNHDA and CDR2 SQIVND (reference sequence). CDR3 nucleotide sequence: TGTGCCAGTAGTCGTCGGACTAGCGGGAGGTCAGATACGCAGTATTTT. It codes for CASSRRTSGRSDTQYF.

This chain links TRBV5-6 with TRBJ2-5; TRBD1 matches 8 bases. V lost 5 bases to trimming and J lost 5 bases; unmatched junction nucleotides: 8. The CDR3 is 14 amino acids. The V gene's germline CDR1 is SGHDT and CDR2 YYEEEE. The CDR3 loop is CASRAGTGGETQYF. The CDR3 nucleotides read TGTGCCAGCAGAGCCGGGACAGGCGGGGAGACCCAGTACTTC. The full variable domain, in which reference TRBV5-6 and TRBJ2-5 provide the parts outside the CDR3, is DAGVTQSPTHLIKTRGQQVTLRCSPKSGHDTVSWYQQALGQGPQFIFQYYEEEERQRGNFPDRFSGHQFPNYSSELNVNALLLGDSALYLCASRAGTGGETQYFGPGTRLLVL.

The chain links TRBV10-3 to TRBJ2-3, with D maybe TRBD2 (6 bases). The CDR3 runs to 12 residues. V lost 8 bases and J lost 0, with 6 bases in between. Germline loops: CDR1 ENHRY, CDR2 SYGVKD. The CDR3 region is CAIGTSTDTQYF. CDR3 bases: TGTGCCATCGGGACTAGCACAGATACGCAGTATTTT.

V is TRBV7-8 and J is TRBJ2-7; 10 bases are shared with TRBD2. This CDR3 has 17 amino acids. The germline V gene has CDR1 SGHVS and CDR2 FQNEAQ. Germline trimming cut 2 bases from V and 6 bases from J; bases unmatched to any gene: 13. The CDR3 is CASSLRSSGSQAGEQYF. CDR3 nucleotide sequence: TGTGCCAGCAGCTTACGGTCTAGCGGGAGTCAGGCTGGCGAGCAGTACTTC.

This chain connects TRBV6-6 to TRBJ1-1; D not certain. V lost 2 bases, J lost 6 bases, and 10 bases lay in between. Per germline, CDR1 MNHNY and CDR2 SVGAGI (reference sequence). CDR3 length equals 13 residues. In DNA form, the CDR3 reads TGTGCCAGCAGTTACGCGGTCGGGGCTGAAGCTTTCTTT. Its protein product is CASSYAVGAEAFF.

The rearrangement uses TRBV7-6 and TRBJ2-1, with 13 nucleotides matching TRBD2. Germline-derived CDR1 and CDR2 are SGHVS and FNYEAQ. The CDR3 sequence is 18 residues long. J gave up 5 bases and V 1 base, and 8 bases lay outside the gene matches. CDR3 nucleotide sequence: TGTGCCAGCAGCTTAGGGAGGATCGGGACTAGCGGGGACAATGAGCAGTTCTTC. Amino acids: CASSLGRIGTSGDNEQFF.

The chain combines TRBV7-8 with TRBJ2-7; tentative D call: TRBD2 (5 bases). The V end was cut by 5 bases, the J end by 3 bases, with 11 bases between. The CDR3 totals 13 residues. The V gene's germline CDR1 is SGHVS and CDR2 FQNEAQ. CDR3: CASSLIGLYEQYF. The CDR3 DNA sequence: TGTGCCAGCAGCCTCATAGGACTCTACGAGCAGTACTTC.

There are a few counts of this clone. The chain combines TRBV7-2 with TRBJ2-2, with D perhaps matching TRBD1 or TRBD2 (5 bases each). The germline CDR1 and CDR2 sequences are SGHTA and FQGNSA. The CDR3 consists of 18 residues. V lost 2 bases, J lost 3 bases, and 19 bases lay in between. Written as DNA, the CDR3 is TGTGCCAGCAGCTTAAAGTCGCGGGTGGGACCATACACCGGGGAGCTGTTTTTT. Encoded protein: CASSLKSRVGPYTGELFF. The variable domain in full, completed from reference TRBV7-2 and TRBJ2-2, reads GAGVSQSPSNKVTEKGKDVELRCDPISGHTALYWYRQSLGQGLEFLIYFQGNSAPDKSGLPSDRFSAERTGGSVSTLTIQRTQQEDSAVYLCASSLKSRVGPYTGELFFGEGSRLTVL.

The CDR3 DNA sequence: TGTGCCAGCAGGATTAGCGGGGGGCGCACCGGGGAGCTGTTTTTT. Protein product: CASRISGGRTGELFF. This sequence joins TRBV6-5 and TRBJ2-2, with 10 bases identical to TRBD2. The V gene's germline CDR1 is MNHEY and CDR2 SVGAGI. Trimming took 6 bases from V and 4 from J; bases not matched to a gene: 5. The CDR3 totals 15 residues.

This clone was found once. The chain joins TRBV6-1 to TRBJ1-2; a possible D gene is TRBD1 (6 bases). In germline, CDR1 is MNHNS, CDR2 SASEGT. CDR3 length: 15 amino acids. Trimming left V 0 bases short and J 8 bases short, with 16 bases between. CDR3 residues: CASSEARTQGLGYTF. Written as DNA, the CDR3 is TGTGCCAGCAGTGAAGCGCGGACACAGGGTTTGGGCTACACCTTC.

The chain is built from TRBV2 and TRBJ2-2, with 8 nucleotides matching TRBD2. The length of the CDR3 is 14 residues. Looked up from germline, CDR1 is SNHLY and CDR2 is FYNNEI. Trimming removed 5 bases from V and 4 bases from J; junction bases left unmatched: 3. The CDR3 here is CASSYGTSTGELFF. The DNA for the CDR3 is TGTGCCAGCAGTTACGGGACTAGCACCGGGGAGCTGTTTTTT.

The V call is TRBV10-2, the J call TRBJ1-1, with D possibly TRBD1 on 6 matching bases. The germline CDR1 and CDR2 sequences are WSHSY and SAAADI. CDR3 length equals 15 residues. V was shortened by 6 bases and J by 4 bases, with 18 bases between the two germline ends. CDR3 bases: TGCGCCAGCAGCCTCGAGGGGGGTGGTGGCACTGAAGCTTTCTTT. It translates to CASSLEGGGGTEAFF.

This clone was found once. This chain connects TRBV2 to TRBJ2-5, with TRBD1 as a possible D gene (6 bases). With 7 bases removed from V and 5 bases from J, the gap between germline ends came to 17 bases. The germline gives CDR1 SNHLY, CDR2 FYNNEI. The CDR3 loop spans 14 amino acids. The CDR3 nucleotides are TGTGCCAGCATGTTCTCTCAGGGGCCGGAGACCCAGTACTTC. It specifies CASMFSQGPETQYF. Based on the CDR3 plus reference TRBV2 and TRBJ2-5, the full variable domain is EPEVTQTPSHQVTQMGQEVILRCVPISNHLYFYWYRQILGQKVEFLVSFYNNEISEKSEIFDDQFSVERPDGSNFTLKIRSTKLEDSAMYFCASMFSQGPETQYFGPGTRLLVL.

The J gene is TRBJ2-1, the V gene TRBV9; 7 nucleotides line up with TRBD2. Germline V CDR1 and CDR2: SGDLS, YYNGEE. With V trimmed by 1 base and J by 6 bases, 7 bases remained unmatched. CDR3 length: 15 amino acids. For the CDR3, the DNA is TGTGCCAGCAGCGTAACATCTAGCGGAGGCAATGAGCAGTTCTTC. It encodes CASSVTSSGGNEQFF.

V gene TRBV7-6 combines with J gene TRBJ2-7, with D perhaps matching TRBD1 (8 bases). The germline V gene has CDR1 SGHVS and CDR2 FNYEAQ. V was trimmed by 5 bases and J by 2 bases, leaving 13 bases between them. CDR3 length equals 14 residues. The CDR3 DNA reads as TGTGCCAGCAGCCCACAGGGGGGGGCCTACGAGCAGTACTTC. This encodes CASSPQGGAYEQYF. The variable domain in full, with the rest retrieved from reference TRBV7-6 and TRBJ2-7, is GAGVSQSPRYKVTKRGQDVALRCDPISGHVSLYWYRQALGQGPEFLTYFNYEAQQDKSGLPNDRFSAERPEGSISTLTIQRTEQRDSAMYRCASSPQGGAYEQYFGPGTRLTVT.

The rearrangement links TRBV20-1 to TRBJ2-1, with 8 bases matching TRBD1. The germline CDR1 and CDR2 sequences are DFQATT and SNEGSKA (reference sequence). The CDR3 loop spans 11 amino acids. With 6 bases clipped from V and 8 bases from J, the junction kept 3 bases outside the gene matches. CDR3 region: CSASQGDEQFF. CDR3 sequence (DNA): TGCAGTGCGTCACAGGGGGATGAGCAGTTCTTC.